The 31 T cell receptor beta chains listed next were all sequenced from one sample in a study of blood T cell repertoires in COVID-19. The method was immunoSEQ multiplex PCR; TCRdb's version includes in-frame clones alone and lacks a portion of them. This table has under 250,000 clones, around four fifths appearing once. The sequenced material came from PBMCs or T cells enriched from blood (not recorded which). These receptors all stem from a woman in her 40s who had been exposed to COVID-19.

The V and J genes are TRBV19 and TRBJ1-1, with 10 positions matching TRBD1. Losses at the gene ends were 5 bases for V and 3 bases for J; bases not matched to a gene: 6. The CDR3 consists of 15 residues. The germline V gene has CDR1 LNHDA and CDR2 SQIVND (reference sequence). The CDR3 here is CASSSDRGADTEAFF. In DNA form, the CDR3 reads TGTGCCAGTAGTTCGGACAGGGGGGCCGACACTGAAGCTTTCTTT.

This clone came up a few times. This chain joins TRBV6-6 and TRBJ1-1; D is uncertain. Germline V CDR1 and CDR2: MNHNY, SVGAGI (reference sequence). The CDR3 covers 13 residues. With 7 bases removed from V and 6 bases from J, the gap between germline ends came to 15 bases. The CDR3 here is CASKSRYPPEAFF. The CDR3 nucleotides read TGTGCCAGCAAATCCCGCTACCCCCCTGAAGCTTTCTTT.

The chain links TRBV4-1 to TRBJ1-4, with D tentatively TRBD1 (6 bases). Germline V gene data show CDR1 as MGHRA and CDR2 as YSYEKL. This CDR3 region has 16 residues. The V end lost 4 bases, the J end lost 7 bases, and 19 bases lay between the germline ends. CDR3 protein: CASSLEGGGMGEKLFF. CDR3 in DNA: TGCGCCAGCAGCCTAGAAGGGGGAGGGATGGGTGAAAAACTGTTTTTT.

The chain is built from TRBV19 and TRBJ1-4; possible D gene TRBD1, 6 bases. The CDR3 sequence is 14 residues long. Trimming left V 10 bases short and J 7 bases short, with 19 bases between. Germline V gives CDR1 LNHDA, CDR2 SQIVND (reference sequence). CDR3 nucleotides: TGTGCCACCGGGGGGTACAGGGAACCTGAAAAACTGTTTTTT. Its protein is CATGGYREPEKLFF.

The chain carries TRBV28 and TRBJ1-5; TRBD1 matches at 7 bases. Germline CDR1 is MDHEN and CDR2 is SYDVKM. The CDR3 is 15 residues long. V gave up 3 bases and J gave up 6 bases; unmatched junction bases: 8. In nucleotides, the CDR3 is TGTGCCAGCAGTTTTCTGCGACAGGGTGGTCAGCCCCAGCATTTT. Translating it yields CASSFLRQGGQPQHF. The full variable domain, its missing parts supplied by reference TRBV28 and TRBJ1-5, is DVKVTQSSRYLVKRTGEKVFLECVQDMDHENMFWYRQDPGLGLRLIYFSYDVKMKEKGDIPEGYSVSREKKERFSLILESASTNQTSMYLCASSFLRQGGQPQHFGDGTRLSIL.

This rearrangement joins TRBV19 to TRBJ1-5, with D unresolved. In germline, CDR1 is LNHDA, CDR2 SQIVND (reference sequence). The ends were cut back, 0 bases at V and 1 base at J, with 13 bases in the middle. CDR3 length: 17 amino acids. The CDR3 DNA follows: TGTGCCAGTAGTATAGACCCGGGAGAGATGAGCAATCAGCCCCAGCATTTT. Its protein is CASSIDPGEMSNQPQHF.

CDR3 sequence (DNA): TGTGCCAGTAGACGACGAGGTGGGGGGAATCAGCCCCAGCATTTT. Translating it yields CASRRRGGGNQPQHF. The rearrangement joins TRBV19 to TRBJ1-5, with D maybe TRBD1 (5 bases). Germline V gene sequence: CDR1 LNHDA, CDR2 SQIVND (reference sequence). The CDR3 runs to 15 residues. V was clipped by 6 bases and J by 4 bases, with 16 bases between them.

This clone was recorded once. In DNA form, the CDR3 reads TGCGCCAGCAGCTTGGGTCCTAGCCTCGCCGGGGAGCTGTTTTTT. Translated, it gives CASSLGPSLAGELFF. The V call is TRBV5-1, the J call TRBJ2-2; weak D call: TRBD2 (5 bases). Germline V gene data show CDR1 as SGHRS and CDR2 as YFSETQ. The CDR3 has 15 amino acids. V gave up 0 bases and J gave up 6 bases, with 12 bases separating them.

This clone was observed a few times. The chain couples TRBV6-5 to TRBJ2-1; TRBD1 might be the D (6 bases). V shed 11 bases and J shed 4 bases, with 15 bases lying between them. Per the germline V gene, CDR1 is MNHEY and CDR2 is SVGAGI. The CDR3 contains 13 residues. CDR3 region: CAAQGGQYNEQFF. In DNA form, the CDR3 reads TGTGCCGCCCAAGGGGGACAATACAATGAGCAGTTCTTC.

This chain uses TRBV19 with TRBJ2-1; perhaps TRBD2 as D (6 bases). V lost 9 bases to trimming and J lost 4 bases, with 13 bases between them. The CDR3 sequence is 13 residues long. Per germline, CDR1 LNHDA and CDR2 SQIVND (reference sequence). The DNA for the CDR3 is TGTGCCAGCGCAACTAGCATTTACAATGAGCAGTTCTTC. Protein product: CASATSIYNEQFF. The variable domain in full, with the rest retrieved from reference TRBV19 and TRBJ2-1, is DGGITQSPKYLFRKEGQNVTLSCEQNLNHDAMYWYRQDPGQGLRLIYYSQIVNDFQKGDIAEGYSVSREKKESFPLTVTSAQKNPTAFYLCASATSIYNEQFFGPGTRLTVL.

This clone was recorded once. The rearrangement joins TRBV28 to TRBJ1-2, with 8 positions matching TRBD1. CDR1 and CDR2 (germline): MDHEN, SYDVKM. Unmatched junction bases numbered 9, after V lost 5 bases and J lost 7 bases. The CDR3 runs 14 residues. CDR3: CASSTPDRAGGYTF. Written as DNA, the CDR3 is TGTGCCAGCAGTACACCGGACAGGGCGGGTGGCTACACCTTC.

The chain combines TRBV4-2 with TRBJ2-1; TRBD2 agrees at 9 bases. Trimming took 4 bases from V and 7 from J; bases not matched to a gene: 14. Germline V CDR1 and CDR2: LGHNA, YNFKEQ. The CDR3 totals 17 residues. CDR3: CASSPHTLSGGPNEQFF. Written as DNA, the CDR3 is TGTGCCAGCAGCCCCCATACCCTTAGCGGGGGACCTAATGAGCAGTTCTTC.

The chain couples TRBV2 to TRBJ1-5; 8 bases are shared with TRBD1. Trimming took 5 bases from V and 7 from J; bases not matched to a gene: 7. The CDR3 loop spans 14 amino acids. Germline lookup yields CDR1 SNHLY and CDR2 FYNNEI. CDR3 sequence reads: CASSYGQGRQPQHF. The CDR3 bases are TGTGCCAGCAGTTATGGACAGGGCAGACAGCCCCAGCATTTT.

This clone came up many times. CDR3 sequence: CASRSTGGLNQPQHF. CDR3 bases: TGTGCCAGCAGATCTACAGGGGGTCTCAATCAGCCCCAGCATTTT. The chain uses TRBV7-2 and TRBJ1-5; 8 bases agree with TRBD1. This CDR3 is built from 15 residues. Per germline, CDR1 SGHTA and CDR2 FQGNSA. V lost 6 bases and J lost 3; bases outside the gene matches: 7.

This chain connects TRBV12-3 or TRBV12-4 to TRBJ1-1, with TRBD1 as a possible D gene (6 bases). The V gene lost 4 bases and the J gene lost 5 bases, with 11 bases spanning the gap. The CDR3 loop spans 13 amino acids. This CDR3 reads CASSSTGKTEAFF. CDR3 DNA sequence: TGTGCCAGCAGTTCTACAGGGAAAACTGAAGCTTTCTTT.

This chain connects TRBV19 to TRBJ2-5; D is possibly TRBD2 (5 bases). CDR1 is LNHDA, CDR2 SQIVND, per germline (reference sequence). Trimming shortened V by 6 bases and J by 4 bases, and 12 bases separated the two germline ends. The CDR3 has 13 amino acids. Written as DNA, the CDR3 is TGTGCCAGTAGCAAGCACCGGGGAGAGACCCAGTACTTC. Translation gives CASSKHRGETQYF.

The V gene is TRBV6-4, the J gene TRBJ1-5; 7 bases are shared with TRBD1. The CDR3 runs 15 residues. Germline CDR1 and CDR2: MRHNA and SNTAGT. Germline trimming cut 5 bases from V and 3 bases from J; bases unmatched to any gene: 7. CDR3 protein: CASSLTGDANQPQHF. The CDR3 DNA follows: TGTGCCAGCAGTCTCACAGGGGACGCCAATCAGCCCCAGCATTTT.

A note on this clone: The same CDR3 can be traced to other DNA sequences in this sample. V and J are TRBV2 and TRBJ1-1, with 7 bases lining up with TRBD1. J lost 0 bases, V lost 2 bases, and 3 bases had no gene match. This CDR3 is built from 15 residues. Germline-derived CDR1 and CDR2 are SNHLY and FYNNEI. The CDR3 sequence is CASSELGTVNTEAFF. As DNA, the CDR3 is TGTGCCAGCAGTGAATTGGGGACAGTGAACACTGAAGCTTTCTTT.

The J gene is TRBJ1-5, the V gene TRBV5-6; D is perhaps TRBD1 (6 bases). Germline assignment: CDR1 SGHDT and CDR2 YYEEEE. CDR3 size: 17 residues. V was cut by 4 bases and J by 1 base, with 18 bases left in between. CDR3 sequence reads: CASSQNLDSYSNQPQHF. Here the CDR3 DNA reads TGTGCCAGCAGCCAAAACCTGGACAGCTACAGCAATCAGCCCCAGCATTTT.

This clone was seen more than once but under ten times. The chain has TRBV28 and TRBJ1-5; D is possibly TRBD1 (5 bases). The germline V and J ends were trimmed by 11 bases and 9 bases, with 20 bases remaining between them. Germline-derived CDR1 and CDR2 are MDHEN and SYDVKM. This CDR3 has 13 residues. The CDR3 coding sequence is TGTGCCTCCCCGGCGGGGGAGGGAGGGCCCCAGCATTTT. Translating gives CASPAGEGGPQHF.

A few counts support this clone. This chain links TRBV4-3 with TRBJ2-6; TRBD1 agrees at 9 bases. Germline values: CDR1 LGHNA, CDR2 YSLEER. The CDR3 sequence is 18 residues long. Losses at the gene ends were 3 bases for V and 0 bases for J; bases not matched to a gene: 6. The DNA of the CDR3 is TGCGCCAGCAGCCACCAGGGACAGGGCTACTCTGGGGCCAACGTCCTGACTTTC. Encoded protein: CASSHQGQGYSGANVLTF.

Only one count was recorded for this clone. V is TRBV28 and J is TRBJ2-3; a weak D match, TRBD2 (6 bases). This CDR3 spans 14 amino acids. Germline loops: CDR1 MDHEN, CDR2 SYDVKM. V shed 3 bases and J shed 2 bases, with 9 bases lying between them. CDR3 DNA sequence: TGTGCCAGCAGTTTGGCGGGGCACACAGATACGCAGTATTTT. Translated: CASSLAGHTDTQYF.

The chain has TRBV6-5 and TRBJ1-2, with TRBD1 as a possible D gene (5 bases). The CDR3 sequence is 13 residues long. Germline values: CDR1 MNHEY, CDR2 SVGAGI. Trimming took 2 bases from V and 6 from J, leaving 10 bases between them. As DNA, the CDR3 is TGTGCCAGCAGTTACCAGGGTCTAGATGGCTACACCTTC. Translation gives CASSYQGLDGYTF.

The chain recombines TRBV6-5 with TRBJ1-6; the D is unclear. Trimming took off 2 bases at V and 19 bases at J, with 18 bases between the two ends. The CDR3 length is 13 residues. Germline V gene sequence: CDR1 MNHEY, CDR2 SVGAGI. CDR3 DNA sequence: TGTGCCAGCAGTTACCGTTTGGGGAGGTCTTATCACTTT. As protein: CASSYRLGRSYHF.

Only a few counts were recorded for this clone. CDR3 residues: CASSPPGGQPQHF. The CDR3 region has the DNA TGTGCCAGCTCACCACCGGGAGGGCAGCCCCAGCATTTT. The chain links TRBV18 to TRBJ1-5; D is ambiguous. There are 13 residues in the CDR3. The germline V gene encodes CDR1 KGHSH and CDR2 LQKENI. Trimming took off 0 bases at V and 7 bases at J, with 7 bases between the two ends.

The chain recombines TRBV10-2 with TRBJ1-2, with D perhaps TRBD1 (5 bases). The germline gives CDR1 WSHSY, CDR2 SAAADI. V was trimmed by 3 bases and J by 5 bases, leaving 25 bases between them. The CDR3 covers 18 residues. CDR3: CASSDHEGRTKMEYGYTF. In DNA form, the CDR3 reads TGCGCCAGCAGTGACCACGAGGGGAGGACAAAAATGGAGTATGGCTACACCTTC.

The V call is TRBV2, the J call TRBJ1-1; D may be TRBD1 (6 bases). Germline loops: CDR1 SNHLY, CDR2 FYNNEI. The V end lost 5 bases, the J end lost 1 base, and 8 bases lay between the germline ends. The CDR3 runs 13 residues. CDR3 loop: CASSTQGNTEAFF. Here the CDR3 DNA reads TGTGCCAGCAGTACACAGGGGAACACTGAAGCTTTCTTT.

The chain carries TRBV3-1 (or the pseudogene TRBV3-2) and TRBJ2-1; TRBD2 matches 12 bases. The CDR3 spans 19 residues. The germline V gene has CDR1 LGHDT and CDR2 YNNKEL (reference sequence). The J segment lost 1 base and the V segment lost 0 bases, leaving 7 bases of the junction unmatched. CDR3 DNA sequence: TGTGCCAGCAGCCAAGATTCCCTAGCGGGGGGGCCTTCCTACAATGAGCAGTTCTTC. Translating it yields CASSQDSLAGGPSYNEQFF.

The V gene is TRBV7-9, the J gene TRBJ1-6, with a weak D call TRBD1 (5 bases). CDR1 SEHNR and CDR2 FQNEAQ come from the germline V gene (reference sequence). The CDR3 loop spans 14 amino acids. V was pared by 7 bases and J by 9 bases, with 16 bases between. The CDR3 DNA follows: TGTGCCAGCACCGGGACCGCGGGGGGTTCACCCCTCCACTTT. It translates to CASTGTAGGSPLHF.

This chain joins TRBV7-3 and TRBJ1-2; D might be TRBD1 (5 bases). The CDR3 runs 14 residues. Germline V CDR1 and CDR2: SGHTA, FQGTGA. The V end was cut by 8 bases, the J end by 6 bases, with 19 bases between. Here the CDR3 reads CASSRAGVVDGYTF. Written as DNA, the CDR3 is TGTGCCAGCTCCCGGGCGGGGGTTGTGGATGGCTACACCTTC.

V gene TRBV5-1 combines with J gene TRBJ2-3; D perhaps matches TRBD1 (6 bases). V lost 4 bases and J lost 2, with 11 bases in between. The CDR3 loop spans 14 amino acids. Germline V gene data show CDR1 as SGHRS and CDR2 as YFSETQ. The CDR3, as DNA: TGCGCCAGCAGCCCTACAGGGAACACAGATACGCAGTATTTT. It encodes CASSPTGNTDTQYF.